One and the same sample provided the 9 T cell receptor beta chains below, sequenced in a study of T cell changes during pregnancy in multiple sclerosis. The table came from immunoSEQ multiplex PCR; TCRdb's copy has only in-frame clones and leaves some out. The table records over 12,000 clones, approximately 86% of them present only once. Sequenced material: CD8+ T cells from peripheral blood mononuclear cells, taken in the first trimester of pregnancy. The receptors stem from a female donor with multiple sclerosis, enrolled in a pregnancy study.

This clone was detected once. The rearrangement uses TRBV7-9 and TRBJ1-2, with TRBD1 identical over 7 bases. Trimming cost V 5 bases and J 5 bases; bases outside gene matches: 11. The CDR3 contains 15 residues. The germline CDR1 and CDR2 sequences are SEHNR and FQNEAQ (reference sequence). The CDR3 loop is CASSSKTGKGYGYTF. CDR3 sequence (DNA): TGTGCCAGCAGCAGTAAGACAGGGAAGGGATATGGCTACACCTTC.

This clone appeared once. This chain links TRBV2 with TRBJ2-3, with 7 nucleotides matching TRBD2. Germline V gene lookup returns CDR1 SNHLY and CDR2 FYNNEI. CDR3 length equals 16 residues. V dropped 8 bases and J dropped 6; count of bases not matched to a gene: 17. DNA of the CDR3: TGTGCCAGCTCTGCCGGCAGCGGGATTGGTAGCGATACGCAGTATTTT. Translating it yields CASSAGSGIGSDTQYF.

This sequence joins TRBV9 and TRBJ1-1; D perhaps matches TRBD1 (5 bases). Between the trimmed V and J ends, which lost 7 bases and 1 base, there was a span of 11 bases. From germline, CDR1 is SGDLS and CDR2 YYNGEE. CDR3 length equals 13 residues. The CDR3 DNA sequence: TGTGCCAGCGGGCAGGGATGGAACACTGAAGCTTTCTTT. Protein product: CASGQGWNTEAFF.

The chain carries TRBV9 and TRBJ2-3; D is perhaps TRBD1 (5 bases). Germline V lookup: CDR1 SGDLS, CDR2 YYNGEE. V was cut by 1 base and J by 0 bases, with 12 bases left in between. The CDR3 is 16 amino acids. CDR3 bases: TGTGCCAGCAGCGTACGCCAGGGTGCTAGCACAGATACGCAGTATTTT. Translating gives CASSVRQGASTDTQYF.

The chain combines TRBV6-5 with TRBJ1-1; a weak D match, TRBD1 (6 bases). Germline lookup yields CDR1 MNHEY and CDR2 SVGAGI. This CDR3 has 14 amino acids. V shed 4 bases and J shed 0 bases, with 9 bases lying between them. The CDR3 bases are TGTGCCAGCAGTTGGACAGTAATGAACACTGAAGCTTTCTTT. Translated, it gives CASSWTVMNTEAFF.

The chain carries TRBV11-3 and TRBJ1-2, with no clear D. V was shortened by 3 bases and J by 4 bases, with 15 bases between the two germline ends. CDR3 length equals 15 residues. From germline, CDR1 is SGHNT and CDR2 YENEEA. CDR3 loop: CASSFVRGLGYGYTF. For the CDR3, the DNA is TGTGCCAGCAGCTTCGTACGCGGGCTTGGCTATGGCTACACCTTC.

The CDR3 DNA reads as TGTGCCAGCTCACCCCTCAAGGGGGGCACAGATACGCAGTATTTT. As protein: CASSPLKGGTDTQYF. The gene calls are TRBV18 and TRBJ2-3; possibly TRBD1 for D (6 bases). Trimming stripped 3 bases from V and 1 base from J, with 11 bases between. The CDR3 has 15 residues. CDR1 and CDR2 (germline): KGHSH, LQKENI.

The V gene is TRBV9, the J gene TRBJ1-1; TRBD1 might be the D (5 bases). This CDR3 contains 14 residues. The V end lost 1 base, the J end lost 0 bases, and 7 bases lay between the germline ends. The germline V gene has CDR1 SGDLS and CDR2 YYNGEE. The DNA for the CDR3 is TGTGCCAGCAGCGTAAAGGGGATGAACACTGAAGCTTTCTTT. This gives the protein CASSVKGMNTEAFF. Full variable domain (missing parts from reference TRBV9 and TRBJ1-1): DSGVTQTPKHLITATGQRVTLRCSPRSGDLSVYWYQQSLDQGLQFLIQYYNGEERAKGNILERFSAQQFPDLHSELNLSSLELGDSALYFCASSVKGMNTEAFFGQGTRLTVV.

CDR3 protein: CASSIQVGQPQHF. DNA of the CDR3: TGTGCCAGTAGTATACAGGTTGGTCAGCCCCAGCATTTT. The chain is built from TRBV19 and TRBJ1-5, with D unclear. The CDR3 is made up of 13 amino acids. Trimming shortened V by 2 bases and J by 6 bases, and 8 bases separated the two germline ends. Germline lookup yields CDR1 LNHDA and CDR2 SQIVND (reference sequence).